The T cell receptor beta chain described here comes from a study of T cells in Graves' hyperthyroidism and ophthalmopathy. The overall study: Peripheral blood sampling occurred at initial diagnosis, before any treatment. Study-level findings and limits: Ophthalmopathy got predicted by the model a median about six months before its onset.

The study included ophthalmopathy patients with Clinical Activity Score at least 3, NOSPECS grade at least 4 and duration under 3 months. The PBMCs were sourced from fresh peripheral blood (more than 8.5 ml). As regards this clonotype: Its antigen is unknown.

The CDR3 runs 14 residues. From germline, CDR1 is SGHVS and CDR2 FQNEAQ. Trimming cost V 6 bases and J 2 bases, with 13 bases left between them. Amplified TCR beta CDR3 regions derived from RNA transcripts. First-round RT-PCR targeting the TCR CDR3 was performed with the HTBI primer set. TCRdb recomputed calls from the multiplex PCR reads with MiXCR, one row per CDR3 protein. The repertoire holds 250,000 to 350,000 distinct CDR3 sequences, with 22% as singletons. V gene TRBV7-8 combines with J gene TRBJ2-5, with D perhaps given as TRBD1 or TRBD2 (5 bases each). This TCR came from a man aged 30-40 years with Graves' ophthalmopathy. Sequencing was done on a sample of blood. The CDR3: CASRTGTEQETQYF. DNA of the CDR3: TGTGCCAGCAGAACCGGGACGGAGCAAGAGACCCAGTACTTC.